These 29 T cell receptor beta chains originate from one sample sequenced in a study of blood T cell repertoires in COVID-19. Profiling relied on immunoSEQ multiplex PCR, and the TCRdb table lists in-frame clones only, not all of them. The sample contains 150,000 to 200,000 clones, roughly 84% of which appear only once. The sequencing sample was made of PBMCs or T cells enriched from blood (not recorded which). The source of these receptors is a man in his sixties who had recovered from COVID-19.

The J gene is TRBJ1-5, the V gene TRBV19; 9 nucleotides align to TRBD1. This CDR3 has 14 residues. V shed 6 bases, J shed 4 bases, and the junction held 4 bases outside the gene matches. Germline V CDR1 and CDR2: LNHDA, SQIVND (reference sequence). The CDR3 coding sequence is TGTGCCAGTAGGACTGGACAGGGGAATCAGCCCCAGCATTTT. This sequence encodes CASRTGQGNQPQHF.

The gene calls are TRBV2 and TRBJ1-1; 7 bases line up with TRBD1. From germline, CDR1 is SNHLY and CDR2 FYNNEI. The CDR3 totals 12 residues. The ends lost 8 bases at V and 7 bases at J; junction bases unmatched: 7. CDR3 in amino acids: CASSRQGYEAFF. The CDR3 nucleotides are TGTGCCAGCTCGAGACAGGGTTATGAAGCTTTCTTT.

Note on this clone: At one boundary the junction diverges from the germline segment, which might be a read error. This rearrangement joins TRBV25-1 to TRBJ1-6; D gene uncertain. Germline CDR1 is MGHDK and CDR2 is SYGVNS. This CDR3 region has 16 residues. CDR3 in amino acids: CASSEFRNPQNSPLHF. Here the CDR3 DNA reads TGTGCCAGCAGTGAATTCAGGAACCCTCAGAATTCGCCCCTCCACTTT.

The chain uses TRBV7-9 and TRBJ1-5, with 8 bases identical to TRBD1. The CDR3 has 14 residues. J lost 2 bases, V lost 5 bases, and 2 bases had no gene match. Germline V CDR1 and CDR2: SEHNR, FQNEAQ (reference sequence). The CDR3 sequence is CASSMGQGNQPQHF. The CDR3, as DNA: TGTGCCAGCAGCATGGGACAGGGCAATCAGCCCCAGCATTTT.

The chain recombines TRBV29-1 with TRBJ2-5; 9 positions match TRBD1. The length of the CDR3 is 13 residues. The V segment lost 5 bases and the J segment 4 bases; nucleotides outside the gene matches: 5. From germline, CDR1 is SQVTM and CDR2 ANQGSEA. CDR3 bases: TGCAGCGTTTCAGAGACAGGGGGAGAGACCCAGTACTTC. Translating it yields CSVSETGGETQYF. The full variable domain, its missing parts supplied by reference TRBV29-1 and TRBJ2-5, is SAVISQKPSRDICQRGTSLTIQCQVDSQVTMMFWYRQQPGQSLTLIATANQGSEATYESGFVIDKFPISRPNLTFSTLTVSNMSPEDSSIYLCSVSETGGETQYFGPGTRLLVL.

This clone was seen once. This CDR3 is also generated by other DNA sequences in the sample. This chain joins TRBV6-5 and TRBJ1-5; 7 nucleotides match TRBD1. After removal of 7 bases from V and 3 bases from J, the junction contained 6 bases not matched to a gene. CDR3 length: 14 amino acids. Germline loops: CDR1 MNHEY, CDR2 SVGAGI. DNA for the CDR3: TGTGCCAGCAACCCGACAGGGTCCAATCAGCCCCAGCATTTT. As protein: CASNPTGSNQPQHF.

The chain employs TRBV28 and TRBJ2-1, with D possibly being TRBD2 (6 bases). Germline V gives CDR1 MDHEN, CDR2 SYDVKM. CDR3 length: 13 residues. V shed 6 bases and J shed 0 bases, with 6 bases lying between them. CDR3 coding DNA: TGTGCCAGCAGGACTAGCTCCTACAATGAGCAGTTCTTC. Translation: CASRTSSYNEQFF.

Remarks on this clone: At one of its ends the junction is not consistent with the germline gene, which may arise from a read error. The rearrangement joins TRBV6-5 to TRBJ2-7, with 9 positions matching TRBD1. Germline assignment: CDR1 MNHEY and CDR2 SVGAGI. The CDR3 runs 15 residues. Here the CDR3 DNA reads TGTGCCAGCAGTACCTTAACAGGGGGCTCCGACGAGCAGTACTTC. This encodes CASSTLTGGSDEQYF.

This chain connects TRBV5-1 to TRBJ2-5; 9 nucleotides match TRBD2. CDR3 length: 16 residues. The V gene's germline CDR1 is SGHRS and CDR2 YFSETQ. V gave up 4 bases and J gave up 5 bases; unmatched junction bases: 12. As DNA, the CDR3 is TGCGCCAGCAGCACGAGACTAGCGGCCTCCGGGGAGACCCAGTACTTC. It is translated as CASSTRLAASGETQYF.

The V gene is TRBV25-1, the J gene TRBJ1-6, with 7 nucleotides matching TRBD1. The CDR3 runs to 14 residues. Trimming removed 5 bases from V and 10 bases from J; junction bases left unmatched: 8. Germline CDR1 MGHDK, CDR2 SYGVNS. Written as DNA, the CDR3 is TGTGCCAGCAGTCGGACAGGACTACAATCACCCCTCCACTTT. Protein product: CASSRTGLQSPLHF.

The chain carries TRBV20-1 and TRBJ1-2; no firm D call. Germline CDR1 DFQATT, CDR2 SNEGSKA (reference sequence). V lost 5 bases and J 8 bases, leaving 9 bases between the germline ends. The CDR3 is made up of 10 amino acids. CDR3 region: CSASIRGYTF. The CDR3 DNA follows: TGCAGTGCTTCGATTCGGGGCTACACCTTC.

V gene TRBV9 combines with J gene TRBJ1-1, with D tentatively TRBD1 (6 bases). V was clipped by 3 bases and J by 2 bases, with 11 bases between them. The CDR3 loop spans 14 amino acids. CDR1 SGDLS and CDR2 YYNGEE come from the germline V gene. CDR3 DNA: TGTGCCAGCAGCGAGCGACAGGACAACACTGAAGCTTTCTTT. Translating gives CASSERQDNTEAFF.

The chain has TRBV7-3 and TRBJ2-3; D is possibly TRBD1 (6 bases). V lost 5 bases and J lost 2, with 14 bases in between. The CDR3 extends over 15 amino acids. CDR1 is SGHTA, CDR2 FQGTGA, per germline. CDR3 sequence: CASSQDRHTTDTQYF. In DNA, the CDR3 is TGTGCCAGCAGCCAGGACAGACATACCACAGATACGCAGTATTTT.

J is TRBJ2-1 and V is TRBV11-2, with D hard to call. Germline V CDR1 and CDR2: SGHAT, FQNNGV. This CDR3 region has 13 residues. V lost 1 base and J 9 bases, leaving 10 bases between the germline ends. The CDR3 DNA reads TGTGCCAGCAGCTTAGTGTCTCGAGGTGAGCAGTTCTTC. Residues: CASSLVSRGEQFF.

This rearrangement joins TRBV11-2 to TRBJ2-1; D remains ambiguous. With 5 bases removed from V and 0 bases from J, the gap between germline ends came to 20 bases. Germline-derived CDR1 and CDR2 are SGHAT and FQNNGV. The CDR3 runs 18 residues. The CDR3 DNA follows: TGTGCCAGCAGCCCTGTTCCCACGTTTCCTAGCTCCTACAATGAGCAGTTCTTC. It yields the protein CASSPVPTFPSSYNEQFF.

In this sample, this clone turned up many times. The chain is built from TRBV30 and TRBJ2-7; D is unresolved. This CDR3 has 13 residues. V gave up 0 bases and J gave up 3 bases, with 9 bases separating them. From germline, CDR1 is GTSNPN and CDR2 SVGIG (reference sequence). The CDR3 region is CAWSVRYSYEQYF. CDR3 coding DNA: TGTGCCTGGAGTGTACGATACAGCTACGAGCAGTACTTC. The full variable domain, in which reference TRBV30 and TRBJ2-7 provide the parts outside the CDR3, is SQTIHQWPATLVQPVGSPLSLECTVEGTSNPNLYWYRQAAGRGLQLLFYSVGIGQISSEVPQNLSASRPQDRQFILSSKKLLLSDSGFYLCAWSVRYSYEQYFGPGTRLTVT.

The chain carries TRBV27 and TRBJ2-2, with a tentative D call TRBD2 (7 bases). Germline loops: CDR1 MNHEY, CDR2 SMNVEV (reference sequence). The CDR3 length is 14 residues. Trimming stripped 7 bases from V and 3 bases from J, with 12 bases between. The CDR3 sequence is CASTLGGHTGELFF. CDR3 coding DNA: TGTGCCAGCACCTTGGGGGGGCACACCGGGGAGCTGTTTTTT.

This chain joins TRBV7-9 and TRBJ2-3; 8 nucleotides agree with TRBD2. Looked up from germline, CDR1 is SEHNR and CDR2 is FQNEAQ (reference sequence). The CDR3 totals 15 residues. J gave up 0 bases and V 5 bases, and 4 bases lay outside the gene matches. The CDR3 DNA sequence: TGTGCCAGCAGCGTTAGCGGGGATAGCACAGATACGCAGTATTTT. It encodes CASSVSGDSTDTQYF.

The rearrangement links TRBV4-1 to TRBJ2-7; 8 nucleotides line up with TRBD2. Germline values: CDR1 MGHRA, CDR2 YSYEKL. This CDR3 comprises 15 residues. The V and J ends lost 1 base and 3 bases, in that order; junction bases with no gene match: 5. As DNA, the CDR3 is TGCGCCAGCAGCCAAGCCAGCGGGAGTGTCTACGAGCAGTACTTC. Amino acids: CASSQASGSVYEQYF.

The chain joins TRBV4-1 to TRBJ1-2; maybe TRBD1 (5 bases). Per germline, CDR1 MGHRA and CDR2 YSYEKL. With 0 bases removed from V and 3 bases from J, the gap between germline ends came to 11 bases. The CDR3 runs to 15 residues. As DNA, the CDR3 is TGCGCCAGCAGCCAAGATCGGGGGGATCACTATGGCTACACCTTC. It translates to CASSQDRGDHYGYTF.

This clone was seen once. This sequence joins TRBV7-2 and TRBJ2-1; a weak D match, TRBD1 (6 bases). The CDR3 is made up of 15 amino acids. The V gene's germline CDR1 is SGHTA and CDR2 FQGNSA. The V end was cut by 2 bases, the J end by 5 bases, with 13 bases between. The CDR3 region is CASSLTPGQNNEQFF. The DNA of the CDR3 is TGTGCCAGCAGCTTAACCCCGGGACAAAACAATGAGCAGTTCTTC.

The chain is built from TRBV19 and TRBJ2-1; 10 bases map to TRBD2. The germline V gene has CDR1 LNHDA and CDR2 SQIVND (reference sequence). CDR3 size: 14 residues. V gave up 4 bases and J gave up 4 bases; unmatched junction bases: 1. CDR3 in amino acids: CASSNSGGYNEQFF. The CDR3 coding sequence is TGTGCCAGTAGTAATAGCGGGGGGTACAATGAGCAGTTCTTC.

The rearrangement joins TRBV27 to TRBJ1-2; 8 bases agree with TRBD1. The V gene's germline CDR1 is MNHEY and CDR2 SMNVEV (reference sequence). This CDR3 has 15 amino acids. J lost 2 bases, V lost 7 bases, and 9 bases had no gene match. The CDR3 is CASTTVTGENYGYTF. In nucleotides, the CDR3 is TGTGCCAGCACCACCGTGACAGGGGAAAACTATGGCTACACCTTC.

This rearrangement joins TRBV5-1 to TRBJ2-6; weak D call: TRBD1 (6 bases). V was pared by 4 bases and J by 0 bases, with 14 bases between. The germline V gene has CDR1 SGHRS and CDR2 YFSETQ. CDR3 length: 17 amino acids. The CDR3 DNA follows: TGCGCCAGCAGCCCACTGACAGGAAGCTCTGGGGCCAACGTCCTGACTTTC. This translates into CASSPLTGSSGANVLTF.

This chain joins TRBV5-1 and TRBJ2-1; 10 bases line up with TRBD2. The J segment lost 8 bases and the V segment lost 0 bases, leaving 5 bases of the junction unmatched. This CDR3 region has 15 residues. CDR1 SGHRS and CDR2 YFSETQ come from the germline V gene. The CDR3 DNA is TGCGCCAGCAGCTTGGGGGCTAGCGGGAGTGATGAGCAGTTCTTC. It is translated as CASSLGASGSDEQFF.

The chain joins TRBV7-3 to TRBJ2-2; 7 nucleotides line up with TRBD1. The trim removed 4 bases at V and 4 bases at J, leaving 3 bases unmatched. Germline V CDR1 and CDR2: SGHTA, FQGTGA. The CDR3 covers 14 residues. The CDR3 sequence: CASSYNRGTGELFF. In DNA, the CDR3 is TGTGCCAGCAGCTATAACAGGGGCACCGGGGAGCTGTTTTTT.

CDR3 sequence reads: CASSDWRQATSAYEQYF. CDR3 nucleotide sequence: TGTGCCAGCAGTGATTGGAGACAGGCGACCTCCGCCTACGAGCAGTACTTC. J is TRBJ2-7 and V is TRBV6-4; weak D call: TRBD1 (6 bases). This CDR3 is 17 amino acids long. Deletions cut 3 bases from V and 2 bases from J, with 20 bases between. Per germline, CDR1 MRHNA and CDR2 SNTAGT.

The gene calls are TRBV30 and TRBJ1-2, with TRBD1 matching 11 bases. The CDR3 sequence is 14 residues long. The V and J ends lost 4 bases and 7 bases, in that order; junction bases with no gene match: 8. In germline, CDR1 is GTSNPN, CDR2 SVGIG (reference sequence). CDR3 in amino acids: CAWTGTGGLGGYTF. Written as DNA, the CDR3 is TGTGCCTGGACCGGGACAGGGGGACTGGGTGGCTACACCTTC.

This chain connects TRBV9 to TRBJ2-5, with 13 bases fitting TRBD2. V shed 0 bases and J 9 bases; nucleotides not matched to a gene: 8. CDR1 is SGDLS and CDR2 is YYNGEE in the germline V gene. The CDR3 has 16 amino acids. The CDR3 is CASSVATSGGVGAQYF. CDR3 nucleotide sequence: TGTGCCAGCAGCGTAGCTACTAGCGGGGGGGTCGGAGCCCAGTACTTC. Looking up the rest from reference TRBV9 and TRBJ2-5 gives the full variable domain: DSGVTQTPKHLITATGQRVTLRCSPRSGDLSVYWYQQSLDQGLQFLIQYYNGEERAKGNILERFSAQQFPDLHSELNLSSLELGDSALYFCASSVATSGGVGAQYFGPGTRLLVL.